These 7 T cell receptor beta chains came from one sample sequenced in a study of tumor and adjacent non-tumor tissue in lung cancer. RNA was extracted from bulk tissue without any cell sorting. The normal lung tissue was taken more than 3 cm from the tumor edge. A modified ARM-PCR protocol with three rounds of nested PCR amplified TCRbeta. TCRdb reprocessed the multiplex PCR reads via MiXCR and lists one record per CDR3 protein. The sample has 60,000 to 85,000 distinct CDR3 sequences; more than 65% are singletons. The sample comprised distant non-tumor lung tissue. The receptors shown here come from a man aged 60 to 69 with non-small cell lung cancer.

A word on this clonotype: One end of the junction varies from germline; a read error may be responsible. V and J are TRBV7-6 and TRBJ2-2; the match to TRBD1 covers 8 bases. This CDR3 is 16 amino acids long. Germline V CDR1 and CDR2: SGHVS, FNYEAQ. The CDR3 protein is CASSPTRTGMAGELLF. CDR3 DNA: TGTGCAAGCAGCCCGACCCGGACAGGGATGGCCGGGGAGCTGCTTTTT.

This chain connects TRBV18 to TRBJ2-3, with 9 bases fitting TRBD2. Germline lookup yields CDR1 KGHSH and CDR2 LQKENI. CDR3 length equals 15 residues. V dropped 11 bases and J dropped 6; count of bases not matched to a gene: 15. CDR3 residues: CACRSSGRLADTQYF. The CDR3 nucleotides read TGTGCCTGCAGGAGTAGCGGGAGATTGGCGGATACGCAGTATTTT.

For this clonotype: This could be a read error, since a much larger clone is one nucleotide away. CDR3 sequence: CASSSVDSGRSSEQFF. The CDR3 DNA sequence: TGTGCCAGCAGTTCCGTGGATAGCGGGAGAAGTAGTGAGCAGTTCTTC. This chain links TRBV28 with TRBJ2-1, with TRBD2 matching over 9 bases. Germline values: CDR1 MDHEN, CDR2 SYDVKM. Trimming cost V 4 bases and J 9 bases; bases outside gene matches: 13. CDR3 length: 16 amino acids.

Concerning this clonotype itself: One end of the junction is discordant with germline, which a read error may explain. V gene TRBV6-5 combines with J gene TRBJ1-3; the D is unclear. The length of the CDR3 is 16 residues. The germline CDR1 and CDR2 sequences are MNHEY and SVGAGI. For the CDR3, the DNA is TGTGCCAACAGTTACATTCGAGGGTCCTCTGGAAACACCATATATTTT. This sequence encodes CANSYIRGSSGNTIYF.

The chain uses TRBV7-2 and TRBJ1-1; D not certain. V gave up 4 bases and J gave up 5 bases, with 14 bases separating them. The CDR3 spans 14 residues. The germline gives CDR1 SGHTA, CDR2 FQGNSA. This CDR3 reads CASSSHDERTEAFF. Written as DNA, the CDR3 is TGTGCCAGCAGCTCACATGACGAGCGGACTGAAGCTTTCTTT. The full variable domain, rest sourced from reference TRBV7-2 and TRBJ1-1, is GAGVSQSPSNKVTEKGKDVELRCDPISGHTALYWYRQSLGQGLEFLIYFQGNSAPDKSGLPSDRFSAERTGGSVSTLTIQRTQQEDSAVYLCASSSHDERTEAFFGQGTRLTVV.

This clonotype came up a few times. This chain links TRBV28 with TRBJ2-5; unclear D gene. CDR1 MDHEN and CDR2 SYDVKM come from the germline V gene. With 6 bases removed from V and 3 bases from J, the gap between germline ends came to 17 bases. This CDR3 comprises 15 residues. CDR3 loop: CASRKPGPPEETQYF. The CDR3 bases are TGTGCCAGCAGAAAACCGGGCCCCCCTGAAGAGACCCAGTACTTC.

Comments on this clonotype: The missing conserved phenylalanine or tryptophan at the end of this CDR3 makes a read error likely. The genes are TRBV5-5 and TRBJ2-7; D gene uncertain. This CDR3 comprises 12 residues. V was pared by 3 bases and J by 7 bases, with 11 bases between. The germline gives CDR1 SGHKS, CDR2 YYEKEE (reference sequence). The CDR3 loop reads CASSSLAGEQYL. The CDR3 DNA reads as TGTGCCAGCAGCTCCCTTGCCGGGGAGCAGTACTTA.